This T cell receptor beta chain is drawn from a study of regulatory T cells in long-lasting Graves disease. Whole-study results and caveats: Lower TCR diversity was seen in persistent Graves' patients than in newly diagnosed ones. Persistent patients had a count of shared public clonotypes (over 2,500) that exceeded that of new patients (around 910).

Construction of the TCR beta libraries employed iRepertoire HTBI primers in conjunction with Arm-PCR of CDR3 regions. TCRdb re-derived calls from the multiplex PCR reads in MiXCR, one entry per CDR3 protein. Counted here are around 460,000 distinct CDR3 sequences, 20% to 25% occurring once; the ten biggest clones make up around 13%. This sample's time point: persistent/refractory GD, antithyroid drugs over 5 years with positive TRAb. PBMCs provided the RNA from which the TCR library was made. As a group, patients came from one endocrinology department in Xi'an, China. This clonotype was detected a few times. The antigen remains unidentified. Trimming pared 3 bases from V and 1 base from J, leaving 9 bases between. CDR1 and CDR2 from the germline V gene are SGHTA and FQGNSA. The CDR3 has 14 residues.

The sample consisted of peripheral blood mononuclear cells (PBMCs), taken when the disease was refractory, from a patient treated with antithyroid drugs. The origin of this receptor is a female donor with Graves disease. The rearrangement uses TRBV7-2 and TRBJ1-1, with D perhaps TRBD1 (6 bases). CDR3 sequence: CASSLGAQNTEAFF. The DNA for the CDR3 is TGTGCCAGCAGCTTGGGGGCCCAGAACACTGAAGCTTTCTTT.